This TCR beta chain is drawn from a study of blood T cell repertoires in COVID-19. About the study: There were acute and convalescent COVID-19 samples, and they came from the United States, Italy and Spain. Sources were T cells, B-cell-depleted T cells, or PBMCs; the material itself was cDNA or gDNA.

Authors' analysis steps: Nucleated cell counts were estimated from reference gene primer amplification. Clones were read by immunoSEQ multiplex PCR, and TCRdb kept only the in-frame ones, dropping some. D and trimming come from the DNA, and the V and J calls and clone size come from that table. In the table there are some 41,000 clones, 85% to 90% of which are singletons. With 5 bases clipped from V and 3 bases from J, the junction kept 12 bases outside the gene matches. The germline V gene has CDR1 SGHNT and CDR2 YENEEA. This CDR3 region has 17 residues. V gene TRBV11-3 combines with J gene TRBJ2-2; TRBD1 matches at 7 bases. Sequencing was performed on peripheral blood. The sequence was collected from a human donor in a cohort sampled during active COVID-19. CDR3 region: CASSRSLTGDDTGELFF. Written as DNA, the CDR3 is TGTGCCAGCAGCCGAAGCCTTACAGGGGATGACACCGGGGAGCTGTTTTTT.